Described below is a single T cell receptor (beta chain) sequence and its context. RNA was extracted from bulk tissue without any cell sorting. The record originates from a study of tumor and adjacent non-tumor tissue in lung cancer. The library came from three nested PCR rounds adapted from ARM-PCR protocols. MiXCR, applied by TCRdb to the multiplex PCR reads, yields one record per CDR3 protein. The sample shows under 150,000 distinct CDR3 sequences, around 66% of them seen only once. Sequencing was performed on lung tumor tissue. This TCR was sampled from a man between 60 and 75 years old with small cell lung cancer.

CDR3 sequence reads: CASSPNGGTTNEKLFF. In DNA form, the CDR3 reads TGCGCCAGCAGCCCCAATGGGGGGACAACTAATGAAAAACTGTTTTTT. The chain combines TRBV4-1 with TRBJ1-4; tentatively, D is TRBD1 (5 bases). Germline CDR1 and CDR2: MGHRA and YSYEKL. Between the trimmed V and J ends, which lost 4 bases and 0 bases, there was a span of 12 bases. The CDR3 has 16 amino acids.